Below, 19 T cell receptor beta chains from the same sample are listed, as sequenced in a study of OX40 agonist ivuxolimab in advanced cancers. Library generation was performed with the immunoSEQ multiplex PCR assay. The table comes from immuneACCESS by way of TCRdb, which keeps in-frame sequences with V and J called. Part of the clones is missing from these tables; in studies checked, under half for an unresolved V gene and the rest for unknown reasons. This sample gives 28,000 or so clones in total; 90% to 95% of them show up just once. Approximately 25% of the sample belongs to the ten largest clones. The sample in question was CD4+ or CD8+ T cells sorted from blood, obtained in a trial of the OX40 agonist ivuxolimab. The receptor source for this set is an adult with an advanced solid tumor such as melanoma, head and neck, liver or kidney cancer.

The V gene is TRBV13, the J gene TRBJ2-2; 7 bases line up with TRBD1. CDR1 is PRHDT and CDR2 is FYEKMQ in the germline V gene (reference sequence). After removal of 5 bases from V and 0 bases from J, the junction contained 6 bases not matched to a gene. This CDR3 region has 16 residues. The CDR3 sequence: CASSPEDRSNTGELFF. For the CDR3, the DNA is TGTGCCAGCAGCCCTGAGGACAGGTCGAACACCGGGGAGCTGTTTTTT.

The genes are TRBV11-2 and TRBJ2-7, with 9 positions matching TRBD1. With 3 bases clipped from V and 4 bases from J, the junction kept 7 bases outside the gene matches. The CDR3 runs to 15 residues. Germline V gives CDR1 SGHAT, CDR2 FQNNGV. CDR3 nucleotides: TGTGCCAGCAGCTTTACAGGGGGCGGAACGTACGAGCAGTACTTC. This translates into CASSFTGGGTYEQYF.

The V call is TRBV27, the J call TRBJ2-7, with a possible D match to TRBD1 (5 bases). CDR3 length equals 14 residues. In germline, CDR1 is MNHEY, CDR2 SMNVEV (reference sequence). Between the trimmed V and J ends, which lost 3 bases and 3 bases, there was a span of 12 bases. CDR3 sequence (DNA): TGTGCCAGCAGTTTTCAGGGAAGGGGCTACGAGCAGTACTTC. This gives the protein CASSFQGRGYEQYF.

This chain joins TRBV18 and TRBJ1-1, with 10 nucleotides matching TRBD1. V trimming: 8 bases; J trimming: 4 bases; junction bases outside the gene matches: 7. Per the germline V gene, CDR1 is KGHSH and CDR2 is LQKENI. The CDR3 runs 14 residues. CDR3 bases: TGTGCCAGCGTCCGACAGGGGGCAAGCACTGAAGCTTTCTTT. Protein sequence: CASVRQGASTEAFF.

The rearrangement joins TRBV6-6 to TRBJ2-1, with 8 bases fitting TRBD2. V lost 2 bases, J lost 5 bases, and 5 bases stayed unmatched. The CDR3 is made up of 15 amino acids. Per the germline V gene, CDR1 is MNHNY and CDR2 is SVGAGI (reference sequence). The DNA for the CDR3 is TGTGCCAGCAGTTACCTGACTAGCGCCAACAATGAGCAGTTCTTC. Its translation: CASSYLTSANNEQFF.

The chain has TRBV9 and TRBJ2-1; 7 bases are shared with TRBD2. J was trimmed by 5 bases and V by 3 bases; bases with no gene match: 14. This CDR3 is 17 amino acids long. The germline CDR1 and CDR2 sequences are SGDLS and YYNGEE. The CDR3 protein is CASSDGGSRSMDNEQFF. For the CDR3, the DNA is TGTGCCAGCAGCGATGGCGGGAGCAGGAGTATGGACAATGAGCAGTTCTTC.

CDR3 nucleotides: TGTGCCAGCAGCCCGCGGACAGGGAAAGCCTACGAGCAGTACTTC. This gives the protein CASSPRTGKAYEQYF. The rearrangement uses TRBV7-9 and TRBJ2-7, with 8 bases that match TRBD1. CDR3 length: 15 residues. Per the germline V gene, CDR1 is SEHNR and CDR2 is FQNEAQ (reference sequence). The J segment lost 2 bases and the V segment lost 5 bases, leaving 8 bases of the junction unmatched.

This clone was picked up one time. The CDR3 coding sequence is TGTGCCAGCAGTCCCCCCGGGCCCCTGTTTTTT. This encodes CASSPPGPLFF. The chain couples TRBV6-1 to TRBJ2-2, with unresolved D. CDR3 length equals 11 residues. V lost 5 bases and J lost 14, with 12 bases in between. Germline CDR1 MNHNS, CDR2 SASEGT.

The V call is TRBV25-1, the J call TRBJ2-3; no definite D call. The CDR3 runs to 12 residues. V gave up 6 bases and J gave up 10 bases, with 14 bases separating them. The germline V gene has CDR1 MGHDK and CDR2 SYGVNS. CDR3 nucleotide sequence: TGTGCCAGCAGAATCTTCCCCCATGCGCAGTATTTT. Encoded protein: CASRIFPHAQYF.

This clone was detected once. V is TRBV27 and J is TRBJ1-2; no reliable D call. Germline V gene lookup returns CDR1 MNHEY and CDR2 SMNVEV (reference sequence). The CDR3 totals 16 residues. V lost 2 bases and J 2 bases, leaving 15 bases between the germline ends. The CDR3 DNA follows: TGTGCCAGCAGTTTAGGAGAAGGACTGGAGAACTATGGCTACACCTTC. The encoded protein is CASSLGEGLENYGYTF.

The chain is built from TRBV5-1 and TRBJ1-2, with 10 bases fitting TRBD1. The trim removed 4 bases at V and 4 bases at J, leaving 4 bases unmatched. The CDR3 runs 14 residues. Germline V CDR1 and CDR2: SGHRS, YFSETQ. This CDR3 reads CASSLGTGAYGYTF. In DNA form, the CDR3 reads TGCGCCAGCAGCCTTGGGACAGGGGCCTATGGCTACACCTTC.

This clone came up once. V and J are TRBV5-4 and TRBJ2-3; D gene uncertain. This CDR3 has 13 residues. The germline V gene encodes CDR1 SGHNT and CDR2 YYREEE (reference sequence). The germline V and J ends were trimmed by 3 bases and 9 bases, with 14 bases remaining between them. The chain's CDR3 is CASSSPVERTQYF. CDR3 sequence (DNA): TGTGCCAGCAGCTCACCGGTTGAGCGAACGCAGTATTTT.

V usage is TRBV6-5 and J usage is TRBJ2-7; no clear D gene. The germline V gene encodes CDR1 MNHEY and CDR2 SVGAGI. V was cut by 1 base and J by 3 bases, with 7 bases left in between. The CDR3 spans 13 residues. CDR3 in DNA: TGTGCCAGCAGTTACTATCCCAGCTACGAGCAGTACTTC. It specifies CASSYYPSYEQYF.

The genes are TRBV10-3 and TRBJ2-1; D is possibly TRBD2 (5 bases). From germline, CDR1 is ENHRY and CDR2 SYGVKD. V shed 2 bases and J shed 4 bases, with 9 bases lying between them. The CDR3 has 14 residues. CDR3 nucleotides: TGTGCCATCAGTGAGCCGACGGGGTACAATGAGCAGTTCTTC. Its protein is CAISEPTGYNEQFF.

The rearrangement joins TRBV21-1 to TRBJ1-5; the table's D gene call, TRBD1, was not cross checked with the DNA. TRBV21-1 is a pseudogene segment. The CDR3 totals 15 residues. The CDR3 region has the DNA TGTGCCAGCAGCAAATTGGACAGGGGCGATCAGCCCCAGCATTTT. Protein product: CASSKLDRGDQPQHF.

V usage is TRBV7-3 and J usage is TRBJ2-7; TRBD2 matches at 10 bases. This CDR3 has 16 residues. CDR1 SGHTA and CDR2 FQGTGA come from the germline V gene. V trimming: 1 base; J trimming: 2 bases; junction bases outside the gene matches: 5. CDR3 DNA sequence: TGTGCCAGCAGCTTAATGGCCAGCGGGAGGGCCTACGAGCAGTACTTC. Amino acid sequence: CASSLMASGRAYEQYF.

The CDR3 sequence is CASSMGAGELFF. Written as DNA, the CDR3 is TGTGCCAGTAGTATGGGTGCCGGGGAGCTGTTTTTT. The chain carries TRBV19 and TRBJ2-2; no reliable D call. This CDR3 is built from 12 residues. Trimming removed 3 bases from V and 6 bases from J, with 5 bases in between. The germline V gene has CDR1 LNHDA and CDR2 SQIVND (reference sequence).

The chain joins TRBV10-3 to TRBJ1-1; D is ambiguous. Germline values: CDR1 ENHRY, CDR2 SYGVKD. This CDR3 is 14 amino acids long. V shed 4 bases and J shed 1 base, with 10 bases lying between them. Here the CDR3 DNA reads TGTGCCATCAGTGTTGGCGGTGGGAACACTGAAGCTTTCTTT. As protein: CAISVGGGNTEAFF.

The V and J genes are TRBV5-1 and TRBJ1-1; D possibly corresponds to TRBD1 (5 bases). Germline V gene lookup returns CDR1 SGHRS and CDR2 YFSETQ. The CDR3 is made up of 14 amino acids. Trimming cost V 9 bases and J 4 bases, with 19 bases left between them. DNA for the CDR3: TGCGCCATCATCGGGGGGGTTGAGAGCACTGAAGCTTTCTTT. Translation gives CAIIGGVESTEAFF.